These 19 T cell receptor beta chains came from one sample sequenced in a study of shared clonotypes between healthy human individuals. Assay: immunoSEQ multiplex PCR; the TCRdb copy retains only in-frame clones and omits some. The profile shows about 380,000 clones, roughly 96% of them singletons. Material: memory CD8+ T cells sorted from blood. Regarding subset: CD45RO+ cells pooled with CCR7-negative TemRA cells. The receptors come from a man between 25 and 39 years old in good health.

This chain joins TRBV29-1 and TRBJ2-2; D possibly corresponds to TRBD1 (6 bases). Germline CDR1 reads SQVTM; CDR2 reads ANQGSEA. This CDR3 comprises 14 residues. Between the trimmed V and J ends, which lost 6 bases and 5 bases, there was a span of 16 bases. The CDR3 spells CSVGTGSKTGELFF. CDR3 in DNA: TGCAGCGTCGGTACAGGGAGTAAAACCGGGGAGCTGTTTTTT.

The gene calls are TRBV6-5 and TRBJ1-2; 7 bases map to TRBD1. The CDR3 spans 15 residues. The junction had 7 bases not matched to a gene; V was cut back by 4 bases and J by 2 bases. Germline-derived CDR1 and CDR2 are MNHEY and SVGAGI. The CDR3 bases are TGTGCCAGCAGTTCCCGCAGGGGGGGGAACTATGGCTACACCTTC. Translation gives CASSSRRGGNYGYTF.

The V call is TRBV14, the J call TRBJ2-2, with 11 bases that match TRBD2. The trim removed 6 bases at V and 7 bases at J, leaving 10 bases unmatched. The CDR3 contains 16 residues. Germline CDR1 SGHDN, CDR2 FVKESK. DNA for the CDR3: TGTGCCAGCAGTTCAACTAGCGGGAGTCTTCACGGGGAGCTGTTTTTT. Translating gives CASSSTSGSLHGELFF.

The chain links TRBV19 to TRBJ1-1; D not resolved. Germline V gives CDR1 LNHDA, CDR2 SQIVND (reference sequence). CDR3 size: 13 residues. The V end lost 0 bases, the J end lost 1 base, and 3 bases lay between the germline ends. CDR3 amino acids: CASSIDQNTEAFF. The CDR3, as DNA: TGTGCCAGTAGTATAGATCAGAACACTGAAGCTTTCTTT.

The rearrangement links TRBV2 to TRBJ2-3; TRBD2 matches at 10 bases. The germline CDR1 and CDR2 sequences are SNHLY and FYNNEI. V lost 9 bases and J lost 0; bases outside the gene matches: 6. This CDR3 is built from 15 residues. CDR3 region: CASIQTSGSTDTQYF. The CDR3 nucleotides read TGTGCCAGTATACAGACTAGCGGGAGCACAGATACGCAGTATTTT.

CDR3 sequence (DNA): TGTGCCAGTAGTATCGGGACAGGTGGTCACGAGCAGTACTTC. Encoded protein: CASSIGTGGHEQYF. The gene calls are TRBV19 and TRBJ2-7; 8 nucleotides align to TRBD1. Germline values: CDR1 LNHDA, CDR2 SQIVND (reference sequence). V lost 3 bases to trimming and J lost 5 bases; unmatched junction nucleotides: 6. CDR3 length: 14 residues.

The chain has TRBV6-4 and TRBJ2-5; 12 bases agree with TRBD2. The CDR3 has 17 residues. Germline CDR1 and CDR2: MRHNA and SNTAGT. After removal of 5 bases from V and 2 bases from J, the junction contained 9 bases not matched to a gene. The CDR3 DNA is TGTGCCAGCAGTTACCCGGGACTAGCGGGCCGACAAGAGACCCAGTACTTC. Its translation: CASSYPGLAGRQETQYF.

This rearrangement joins TRBV2 to TRBJ2-1; the D gene is possibly TRBD2 (6 bases). Germline V gene lookup returns CDR1 SNHLY and CDR2 FYNNEI. There are 16 residues in the CDR3. V lost 3 bases and J 4 bases, leaving 16 bases between the germline ends. The CDR3 DNA reads TGTGCCAGCAGTGATGCTTTGCGGGGACGTTACAATGAGCAGTTCTTC. Its translation: CASSDALRGRYNEQFF.

The chain is built from TRBV28 and TRBJ2-7; 7 nucleotides agree with TRBD2. After removal of 6 bases from V and 1 base from J, the junction contained 12 bases not matched to a gene. This CDR3 spans 16 amino acids. The V gene's germline CDR1 is MDHEN and CDR2 SYDVKM. CDR3 region: CASRGGEERGSYEQYF. The CDR3 DNA sequence: TGTGCCAGCAGAGGAGGCGAGGAGCGGGGTTCCTACGAGCAGTACTTC.

This chain joins TRBV6-6 and TRBJ1-4, with D hard to call. V lost 0 bases to trimming and J lost 8 bases, with 10 bases between them. Germline CDR1 is MNHNY and CDR2 is SVGAGI (reference sequence). The CDR3 is 14 residues long. CDR3 loop: CASSYSPGTEKLFF. The DNA for the CDR3 is TGTGCCAGCAGTTACTCGCCGGGAACAGAAAAACTGTTTTTT.

This chain joins TRBV10-3 and TRBJ2-3, with TRBD1 matching 11 bases. Germline trimming cut 2 bases from V and 4 bases from J; bases unmatched to any gene: 2. Germline CDR1 reads ENHRY; CDR2 reads SYGVKD. This CDR3 has 15 residues. The CDR3 loop reads CAISERTGGADTQYF. The CDR3 nucleotides read TGTGCCATCAGTGAGCGGACAGGGGGCGCAGATACGCAGTATTTT.

The chain combines TRBV6-4 with TRBJ1-2; a weak D match, TRBD1 (6 bases). V shed 6 bases and J shed 6 bases, with 17 bases lying between them. The CDR3 sequence is 14 residues long. Germline V gene lookup returns CDR1 MRHNA and CDR2 SNTAGT. Written as DNA, the CDR3 is TGTGCCAGCAGGCCTAGGGGGAGGGAAGATGGCTACACCTTC. It encodes CASRPRGREDGYTF.

This chain links TRBV27 with TRBJ2-7; 7 bases fit TRBD2. The junction had 7 bases not matched to a gene; V was cut back by 5 bases and J by 3 bases. Germline V lookup: CDR1 MNHEY, CDR2 SMNVEV (reference sequence). The CDR3 contains 14 residues. CDR3 sequence reads: CASSQGLRLYEQYF. The DNA of the CDR3 is TGTGCCAGCAGTCAGGGACTACGACTCTACGAGCAGTACTTC.

The gene calls are TRBV11-2 and TRBJ1-2, with D possibly being TRBD1 (5 bases). V was shortened by 4 bases and J by 4 bases, with 13 bases between the two germline ends. The CDR3 consists of 14 residues. Germline assignment: CDR1 SGHAT and CDR2 FQNNGV. The CDR3 nucleotides read TGTGCCAGCAGCTCGGGTGCCGGGGGCTATGGCTACACCTTC. Residues: CASSSGAGGYGYTF.

CDR3 sequence (DNA): TGTGCCATCACCTCAGACAGCTCGAACACCGGGGAGCTGTTTTTT. Encoded protein: CAITSDSSNTGELFF. This chain connects TRBV10-3 to TRBJ2-2; a weak D match, TRBD1 (5 bases). The CDR3 has 15 amino acids. Trimming shortened V by 7 bases and J by 0 bases, and 12 bases separated the two germline ends. The germline V gene has CDR1 ENHRY and CDR2 SYGVKD.

The CDR3 reads CASSILAGSYEQYF. The DNA of the CDR3 is TGTGCCAGCAGCATACTAGCGGGATCCTACGAGCAGTACTTC. The chain joins TRBV7-2 to TRBJ2-7; 10 bases line up with TRBD2. The CDR3 sequence is 14 residues long. The ends lost 5 bases at V and 1 base at J; junction bases unmatched: 2. Germline CDR1 and CDR2: SGHTA and FQGNSA.

The CDR3 loop reads CAISRGTSGSYEQYF. CDR3 bases: TGTGCCATCAGCCGCGGGACTAGCGGTTCCTACGAGCAGTACTTC. The chain has TRBV10-3 and TRBJ2-7, with 11 bases fitting TRBD2. The CDR3 is 15 residues long. Germline CDR1 is ENHRY and CDR2 is SYGVKD. The V segment lost 6 bases and the J segment 1 base; nucleotides outside the gene matches: 5.

V is TRBV7-9 and J is TRBJ1-1; D gene ambiguous. Per the germline V gene, CDR1 is SEHNR and CDR2 is FQNEAQ (reference sequence). The CDR3 has 13 residues. Trimming left V 1 base short and J 4 bases short, with 7 bases between. CDR3: CASSLEDLTEAFF. The CDR3 DNA is TGTGCCAGCAGCTTAGAGGACCTCACTGAAGCTTTCTTT.

J is TRBJ2-7 and V is TRBV29-1; D remains unclear. This CDR3 has 12 residues. Trimming took off 5 bases at V and 2 bases at J, with 10 bases between the two ends. Germline CDR1 SQVTM, CDR2 ANQGSEA. The chain's CDR3 is CSVLHPTYEQYF. The CDR3 region has the DNA TGCAGCGTTTTGCACCCCACCTACGAGCAGTACTTC.